The present T cell receptor (beta chain) was sequenced within a study of radiotherapy plus CTLA-4 blockade in lung cancer. Here immunoSEQ multiplex PCR was the method, and the copy in TCRdb shows in-frame clones only, minus some. In the table there are approximately 46,000 clones, about 88% of which are singletons. The germline V gene has CDR1 SGHKS and CDR2 YYEKEE (reference sequence). Trimming took 1 base from V and 2 from J, leaving 6 bases between them. The CDR3 consists of 13 residues. V usage is TRBV5-5 and J usage is TRBJ1-2; D not certain. Sequences were derived from peripheral blood, sampled from a patient treated with radiotherapy plus ipilimumab. This clonotype was obtained from a human donor with non-small cell lung cancer whose response to radiotherapy plus ipilimumab could not be evaluated. DNA of the CDR3: TGTGCCAGCAGCTTGACGGAGAACTATGGCTACACCTTC. Encoded protein: CASSLTENYGYTF.